The 15 T cell receptor beta chains below were found in one sample sequenced in a study of OX40 agonist ivuxolimab in advanced cancers. Library construction relied on the immunoSEQ multiplex PCR assay. The clones in this table, taken by TCRdb from immuneACCESS, are in-frame only. Not every clone is retained; where verified, under half of the shortfall comes from an unresolved V gene, and the cause of the rest is unknown. This sample has tens of thousands of clones in its table, and roughly 84% of those were observed once. The ten largest account for 3% to 4.5% of the sample. The source material was CD4+ or CD8+ T cells sorted from blood, sampled in a trial of the OX40 agonist ivuxolimab. The receptor source for this set is an adult with an advanced solid tumor such as melanoma, head and neck, liver or kidney cancer.

This chain uses TRBV6-1 with TRBJ2-7, with no clear D. The length of the CDR3 is 14 residues. Trimming shortened V by 5 bases and J by 1 base, and 12 bases separated the two germline ends. Looked up from germline, CDR1 is MNHNS and CDR2 is SASEGT. For the CDR3, the DNA is TGTGCCAGCAGTCTATACGGTCCTTCCTACGAGCAGTACTTC. It translates to CASSLYGPSYEQYF.

V is TRBV14 and J is TRBJ1-4, with D maybe TRBD1 (5 bases). Looked up from germline, CDR1 is SGHDN and CDR2 is FVKESK. This CDR3 region has 16 residues. Trimming stripped 0 bases from V and 1 base from J, with 9 bases between. CDR3 nucleotide sequence: TGTGCCAGCAGCCAAGATGAGCAGGGAACTAATGAAAAACTGTTTTTT. This translates into CASSQDEQGTNEKLFF.

This rearrangement joins TRBV28 to TRBJ1-1, with D maybe TRBD1 (6 bases). The V gene lost 8 bases and the J gene lost 3 bases, with 13 bases spanning the gap. The CDR3 spans 13 residues. Germline CDR1 reads MDHEN; CDR2 reads SYDVKM. CDR3 sequence: CASGQGGDTEAFF. The CDR3 DNA follows: TGTGCCAGCGGACAAGGGGGGGACACTGAAGCTTTCTTT.

The V gene is TRBV4-1, the J gene TRBJ2-3; D uncertain. Germline V gene data show CDR1 as MGHRA and CDR2 as YSYEKL. The CDR3 is made up of 12 amino acids. V was clipped by 1 base and J by 2 bases, with 1 base between them. The CDR3 is CASSQATDTQYF. The CDR3 DNA reads TGCGCCAGCAGCCAAGCCACAGATACGCAGTATTTT.

CDR3 nucleotides: TGCAGCTCCTTGAGGGGGGGCGAGCAGTACTTC. Translated: CSSLRGGEQYF. V is TRBV20-1 and J is TRBJ2-5, with D maybe TRBD2 (7 bases). The J call is in doubt because the DNA end fits TRBJ2-7 better. The CDR3 covers 11 residues. Germline V gene lookup returns CDR1 DFQATT and CDR2 SNEGSKA (reference sequence).

The V and J genes are TRBV7-9 and TRBJ2-4, with TRBD1 matching over 8 bases. In germline, CDR1 is SEHNR, CDR2 FQNEAQ (reference sequence). This CDR3 has 18 residues. The V gene end was trimmed by 1 base and the J gene end by 0 bases; junction bases not matched to a gene: 8. CDR3 in amino acids: CASSLGGQVDLAKNIQYF. The CDR3 DNA is TGTGCCAGCAGCTTAGGGGGACAGGTAGACCTAGCCAAAAACATTCAGTACTTC.

V usage is TRBV9 and J usage is TRBJ2-3, with TRBD2 matching 11 bases. Germline V gene data show CDR1 as SGDLS and CDR2 as YYNGEE. V gave up 4 bases and J gave up 6 bases; unmatched junction bases: 10. This CDR3 spans 16 amino acids. CDR3 residues: CASSPGTSGTRDTQYF. DNA of the CDR3: TGTGCCAGCAGCCCGGGGACTAGCGGAACTAGGGATACGCAGTATTTT.

The chain joins TRBV21-1 to TRBJ1-3. TRBV21-1 represents a pseudogene. This CDR3 has 16 residues. CDR3 loop: CASSKGRRLSGNTIYF. The CDR3 DNA follows: TGTGCCAGCAGCAAAGGTCGCCGGCTCTCTGGAAACACCATATATTTT.

The chain recombines TRBV13 with TRBJ1-3; D remains ambiguous. Deletions cut 4 bases from V and 10 bases from J, with 14 bases between. The CDR3 extends over 13 amino acids. Looked up from germline, CDR1 is PRHDT and CDR2 is FYEKMQ (reference sequence). The CDR3 here is CASSSDRLGTIYF. For the CDR3, the DNA is TGTGCCAGCAGCTCGGACCGGCTGGGGACCATATATTTT.

The CDR3 is CASSLTQIQETQYF. CDR3 DNA: TGTGCCAGCAGCTTGACACAGATCCAAGAGACCCAGTACTTC. The J gene is TRBJ2-5, the V gene TRBV5-6; D call uncertain. Between the trimmed V and J ends, which lost 1 base and 1 base, there was a span of 8 bases. Germline-derived CDR1 and CDR2 are SGHDT and YYEEEE. The CDR3 loop spans 14 amino acids.

The CDR3 spells CASSIWVSPFDGDGNTIYF. The CDR3 bases are TGTGCCAGCAGTATTTGGGTCTCCCCCTTTGATGGGGATGGAAACACCATATATTTT. The chain links TRBV2 to TRBJ1-3, with D unresolved. CDR3 length: 19 residues. V was pared by 5 bases and J by 3 bases, with 26 bases between. CDR1 and CDR2 (germline): SNHLY, FYNNEI.

CDR3 sequence (DNA): TGTGCCAGCAGCTATGGAGTTGGGGGAGCCGGGACAGAAGGCCAAGAGACCCAGTACTTC. Translation gives CASSYGVGGAGTEGQETQYF. This chain links TRBV7-8 with TRBJ2-5, with TRBD1 matching 7 bases. Germline CDR1 SGHVS, CDR2 FQNEAQ. The CDR3 runs 20 residues. V lost 4 bases, J lost 1 base, and 21 bases stayed unmatched.

The rearrangement links TRBV2 to TRBJ2-3; D is tentatively TRBD1 or TRBD2 (9 bases each). The CDR3 runs to 19 residues. Germline V gene lookup returns CDR1 SNHLY and CDR2 FYNNEI. The ends were cut back, 6 bases at V and 1 base at J, with 26 bases in the middle. The CDR3: CASRPGQGNSGSGTDTQYF. The CDR3 DNA is TGTGCCAGCAGGCCGGGACAGGGCAATAGCGGGAGTGGCACAGATACGCAGTATTTT.

The rearrangement uses TRBV28 and TRBJ2-7; a possible D gene is TRBD1 (6 bases). This CDR3 is 16 amino acids long. Germline V lookup: CDR1 MDHEN, CDR2 SYDVKM. The V and J ends lost 6 bases and 4 bases respectively, with 22 bases between them. DNA for the CDR3: TGTGCCAGCAGCCCGGACTTGGGACAAGGGCTGTACGAGCAGTACTTC. Protein sequence: CASSPDLGQGLYEQYF. Supplemented by reference TRBV28 and TRBJ2-7, the full variable domain reads DVKVTQSSRYLVKRTGEKVFLECVQDMDHENMFWYRQDPGLGLRLIYFSYDVKMKEKGDIPEGYSVSREKKERFSLILESASTNQTSMYLCASSPDLGQGLYEQYFGPGTRLTVT.

Comment on this clone: A junction end diverges from the germline sequence, so it may reflect a read error. This sequence joins TRBV27 and TRBJ2-1, with D unclear. The germline V gene has CDR1 MNHEY and CDR2 SMNVEV (reference sequence). The CDR3 runs 13 residues. CDR3 loop: CASSLYLDNDQFF. CDR3 bases: TGTGCCAGCAGTTTATATCTTGACAATGATCAGTTCTTC.